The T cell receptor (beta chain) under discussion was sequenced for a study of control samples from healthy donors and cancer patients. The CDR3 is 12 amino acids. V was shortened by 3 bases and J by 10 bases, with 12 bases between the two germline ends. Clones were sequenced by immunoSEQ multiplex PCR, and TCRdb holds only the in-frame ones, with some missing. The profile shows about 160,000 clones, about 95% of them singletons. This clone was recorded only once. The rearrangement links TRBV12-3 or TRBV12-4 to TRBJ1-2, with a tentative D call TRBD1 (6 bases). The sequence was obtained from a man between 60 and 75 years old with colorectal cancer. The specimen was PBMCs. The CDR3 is CASSLGGGDYTF. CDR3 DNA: TGTGCCAGCAGTTTGGGGGGGGGCGACTACACCTTC.